These T cell receptor beta chains were read from a single sample in a study of control samples from healthy donors and cancer patients. Some clones are missing from TCRdb's copy, which holds only in-frame ones; the method was immunoSEQ multiplex PCR. The repertoire consists of roughly 73,000 clones, with approximately 84% occurring once and the leading ten covering roughly 28%. Material: blood. These TCRs come from a man in his fifties in good health. Each CDR3 is given without its conserved first and last residue. The order of the fields is J gene, V gene, CDR3 length, CDR3 protein.

J: TRBJ1-5; V: TRBV11-3; length: 14; CDR3: ASSQRGTEGNQPQH
J: TRBJ2-7; V: TRBV9; length: 12; CDR3: ASSVESWGSEQY
J: TRBJ1-3; V: TRBV27; length: 16; CDR3: ASSSLEGGTAIKLTIY
J: TRBJ1-5; V: TRBV6-6; length: 14; CDR3: ASSYTFERPWEPQH
J: TRBJ1-1; V: TRBV19; length: 9; CDR3: ASSTGTEAF
J: TRBJ2-1; V: TRBV3-1/TRBV3-2; length: 16; CDR3: ASSQGVGGLGSYNEQF
J: TRBJ2-2; V: TRBV5-4; length: 13; CDR3: ASSLPTSPTGELF
J: TRBJ1-1; V: TRBV10-3; length: 11; CDR3: AITEGEVTEAF
J: TRBJ1-1; V: TRBV7-9; length: 12; CDR3: ASRFSVVDTEAF
J: TRBJ1-1; V: TRBV6-8; length: 14; CDR3: ASSARRSEMNTEAF
J: TRBJ2-3; V: TRBV4-1; length: 14; CDR3: ASSQDPEGAWDTQY
J: TRBJ2-7; V: TRBV7-8; length: 13; CDR3: ASSLEARPFYEQY
J: TRBJ1-1; V: TRBV7-9; length: 12; CDR3: ASSLEWRNTEAF
J: TRBJ2-3; V: TRBV5-1; length: 13; CDR3: ASSGLAGHTDTQY
J: TRBJ2-3; V: TRBV3-1/TRBV3-2; length: 11; CDR3: ASSQGGLHTQY
J: TRBJ1-4; V: TRBV10-3; length: 16; CDR3: AISERTQGWPDREKLF
J: TRBJ2-3; V: TRBV7-2; length: 11; CDR3: ASSLLRTDTQY
J: TRBJ1-6; V: TRBV21-1; length: 15; CDR3: ASSKVKGAPYNSPLH
J: TRBJ2-7; V: TRBV9; length: 12; CDR3: ASSPSGAEYEQY
J: TRBJ2-3; V: TRBV11-2; length: 14; CDR3: ASSLSGGAITDTQY
J: TRBJ1-2; V: TRBV20-1; length: 9; CDR3: SAKGANGYT